The 2 T cell receptor beta chains listed next were all sequenced from one sample in a study of blood T cell repertoires in COVID-19. Profiled with immunoSEQ multiplex PCR; TCRdb holds only in-frame clones, not every one. Here the sample spans 120,000 to 150,000 clones, 84% being singletons. Sequenced material: PBMCs or T cells enriched from blood (not recorded which). These receptors originate from a man over 45 in a cohort exposed to, infected with or recovered from COVID-19 (not recorded which).

The chain uses TRBV29-1 and TRBJ2-1, with 13 bases identical to TRBD2. CDR1 and CDR2 from the germline V gene are SQVTM and ANQGSEA. V shed 8 bases and J 8 bases; nucleotides not matched to a gene: 6. The CDR3 is 13 residues long. This CDR3 is CSFGLAGEYEQFF. The CDR3 bases are TGCAGCTTCGGACTAGCGGGAGAATATGAGCAGTTCTTC.

A few counts support this clone. The CDR3 nucleotides read TGTGCCAGCAGTTACTCGACGGGGGGCTATGGCTACACCTTC. Translation gives CASSYSTGGYGYTF. The rearrangement uses TRBV6-5 and TRBJ1-2, with D perhaps TRBD1 (5 bases). Germline V gene lookup returns CDR1 MNHEY and CDR2 SVGAGI. The CDR3 totals 14 residues. The V and J ends lost 0 bases and 4 bases respectively, with 9 bases between them.